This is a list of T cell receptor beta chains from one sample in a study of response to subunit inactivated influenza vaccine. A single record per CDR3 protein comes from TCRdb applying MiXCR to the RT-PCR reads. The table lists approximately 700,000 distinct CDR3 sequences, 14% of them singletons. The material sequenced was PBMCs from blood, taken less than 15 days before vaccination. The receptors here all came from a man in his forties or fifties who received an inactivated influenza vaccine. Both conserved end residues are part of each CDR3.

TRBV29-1	CSVETGQGKGYEQYF
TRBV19	CASSITVSYNEQFF
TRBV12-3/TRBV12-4	CASSLDTPPGEQFF
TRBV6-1	CASSEASSLGAFF
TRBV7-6	CASSLGGGFTDTQYF
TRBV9	CASSATGTGVAGELFF
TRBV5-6	CASSLGPGTSGQETQYF
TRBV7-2	CASSLVGRGQYTEAFF
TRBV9	CASSSGTSGELFF
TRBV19	CASRRDRGSYEQYF
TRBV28	CASRRKLADTDTQYF
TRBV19	CASSIGGGLGNQPQHF
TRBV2	CATEGTSGFGDTQYF
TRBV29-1	CSVVGRYSYEQYF
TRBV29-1	CSVELRPNEQFF
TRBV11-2	CASSTTNTGELFF
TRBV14	CASSLDRSSGGFYNEQFF
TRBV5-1	CASSSSGTAKGELFF
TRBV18	CASSPEDIGKQYF
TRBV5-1	CASSGSGVQETQYF
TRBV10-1	CASSVAVETGELFF
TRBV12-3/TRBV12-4	CASTRDRNTGELFF
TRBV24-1	CATSDRQGGTQYF
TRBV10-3	CAIGTLLYEQYF
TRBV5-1	CASSLDSRGQKYF
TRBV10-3	CAIRDRGDTGELFF
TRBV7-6	CASSGGRTGTDTQYF
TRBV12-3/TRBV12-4	CASSLARGYEQYF
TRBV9	CASSVSTGPDTQYF
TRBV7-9	CASSLQGAVAEAFF
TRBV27	CASSTGWENTEAFF
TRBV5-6	CASSPGLAENTDTQYF
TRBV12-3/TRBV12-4	CASSADRDSMNTEAFF
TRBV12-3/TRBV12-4	CASTLRDRSYNEQFF
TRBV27	CASRSPYSNQPQHF
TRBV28	CASSLPPAQSPTF
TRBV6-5	CASILDRLNTEAFF
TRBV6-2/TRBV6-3	CASTPRRQTGELFF
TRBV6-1	CASRGPGQAPLHF
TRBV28	CASSRSNYGYTF
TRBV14	CASSQVYNEQFF
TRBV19	CASSIEGGTGELFF
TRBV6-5	CASSYGLGFITEAFF
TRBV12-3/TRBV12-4	CASSSTGGTLSGYTF
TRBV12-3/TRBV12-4	CASSLHRNTGELFF
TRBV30	CAWTSGQGLYEQYF
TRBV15	CATSRDRVHEQYF
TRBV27	CASSLLTSGSGPSRKQYF
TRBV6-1	CASRKTGGDSPLHF
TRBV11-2	CASSSRLGSGELFF
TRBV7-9	CASSIRTGGDYGYTF
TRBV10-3	CAISDPMGQGVYEQYF